The T cell receptor (beta chain) under discussion was sequenced for a study of T cell repertoires in cytomegalovirus infection. Study-level information: HLA-C-restricted CMV epitopes, recently identified, and well-studied HLA-B-restricted ones were used by the study. Signatures in public TCR beta sequences pointed to both CMV infection and matching HLA type. Study-wide findings and caveats: Based on cumulative public TCR beta family frequency, carriers of CMV plus the relevant HLA were identified. Clonotype analysis showed dominance of the ex vivo response by HLA-C-restricted CMV-specific TCR beta clonotypes.

Concerning this clonotype: Its antigen is currently unknown.

TCRdb re-analysed the reads in MiXCR, keeping a single row per CDR3 protein. The sample has fewer than 650,000 distinct CDR3 sequences; 35% to 50% are singletons. Germline CDR1 is SGHDT and CDR2 is YYEEEE. Between the trimmed V and J ends, which lost 3 bases and 8 bases, there was a span of 18 bases. The CDR3 has 15 amino acids. The sequence derives from a human donor in good health (CMV status not recorded). Some clones in this sample may be carry-over from other donors' samples. The source was cultured PBMCs, collected from culture after CMV antigen stimulation. The chain has TRBV5-6 and TRBJ2-1; D gene uncertain. CDR3 bases: TGTGCCAGCAGCTCTTTTGGGAAAGAGGTATATGAGCAGTTCTTC. The encoded protein is CASSSFGKEVYEQFF. Full variable domain (outside the CDR3, taken from reference TRBV5-6 and TRBJ2-1): DAGVTQSPTHLIKTRGQQVTLRCSPKSGHDTVSWYQQALGQGPQFIFQYYEEEERQRGNFPDRFSGHQFPNYSSELNVNALLLGDSALYLCASSSFGKEVYEQFFGPGTRLTVL.